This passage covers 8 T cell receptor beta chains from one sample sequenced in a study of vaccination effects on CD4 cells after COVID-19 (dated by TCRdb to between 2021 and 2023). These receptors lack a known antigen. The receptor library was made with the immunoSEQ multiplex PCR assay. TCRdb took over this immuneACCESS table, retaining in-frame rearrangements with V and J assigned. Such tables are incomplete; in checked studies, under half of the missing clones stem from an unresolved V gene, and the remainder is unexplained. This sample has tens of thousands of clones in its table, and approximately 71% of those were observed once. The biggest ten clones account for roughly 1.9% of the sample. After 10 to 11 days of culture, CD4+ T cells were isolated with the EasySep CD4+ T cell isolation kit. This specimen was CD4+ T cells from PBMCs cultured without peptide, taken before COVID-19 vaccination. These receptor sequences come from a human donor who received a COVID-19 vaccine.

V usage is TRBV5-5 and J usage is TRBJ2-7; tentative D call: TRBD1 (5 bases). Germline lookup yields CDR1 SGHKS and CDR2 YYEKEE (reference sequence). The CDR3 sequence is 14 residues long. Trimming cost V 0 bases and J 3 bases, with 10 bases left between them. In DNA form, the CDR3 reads TGTGCCAGCAGCTTGGGGCAGGGATACTACGAGCAGTACGTC. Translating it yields CASSLGQGYYEQYV.

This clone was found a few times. CDR3 protein: CASTMAVRNQPQHF. CDR3 nucleotide sequence: TGTGCCTCCACGATGGCAGTTCGCAATCAGCCCCAGCATTTT. V and J are TRBV2 and TRBJ1-5, with D unresolved. This CDR3 has 14 amino acids. Germline V gene lookup returns CDR1 SNHLY and CDR2 FYNNEI. Trimming took off 11 bases at V and 2 bases at J, with 16 bases between the two ends.

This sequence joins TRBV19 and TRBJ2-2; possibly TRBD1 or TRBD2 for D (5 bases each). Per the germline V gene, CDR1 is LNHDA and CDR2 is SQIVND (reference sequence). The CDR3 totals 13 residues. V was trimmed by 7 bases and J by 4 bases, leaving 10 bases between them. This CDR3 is CASIPGTTGELFF. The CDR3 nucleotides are TGTGCCAGTATCCCAGGGACCACCGGGGAGCTGTTTTTT.

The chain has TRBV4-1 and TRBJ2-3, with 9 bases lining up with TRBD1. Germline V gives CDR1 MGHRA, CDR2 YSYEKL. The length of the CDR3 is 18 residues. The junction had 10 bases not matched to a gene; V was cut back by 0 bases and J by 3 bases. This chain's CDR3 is CASSQESGTGKGTDTQYF. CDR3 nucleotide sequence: TGCGCCAGCAGCCAAGAGTCGGGGACAGGGAAGGGGACAGATACGCAGTATTTT.

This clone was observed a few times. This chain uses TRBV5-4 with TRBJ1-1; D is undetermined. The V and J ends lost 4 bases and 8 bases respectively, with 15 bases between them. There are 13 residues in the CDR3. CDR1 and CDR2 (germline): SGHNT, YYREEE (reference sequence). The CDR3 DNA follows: TGTGCCAGCAGCCCTGACACAGCCCAAGAAGCTTTCTTT. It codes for CASSPDTAQEAFF.

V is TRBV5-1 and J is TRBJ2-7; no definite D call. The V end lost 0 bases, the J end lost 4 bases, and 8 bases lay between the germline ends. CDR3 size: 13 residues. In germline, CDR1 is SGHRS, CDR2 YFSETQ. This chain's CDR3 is CASSLAGRYEQYV. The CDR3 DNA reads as TGCGCCAGCAGCTTGGCTGGCCGATACGAGCAGTACGTC.

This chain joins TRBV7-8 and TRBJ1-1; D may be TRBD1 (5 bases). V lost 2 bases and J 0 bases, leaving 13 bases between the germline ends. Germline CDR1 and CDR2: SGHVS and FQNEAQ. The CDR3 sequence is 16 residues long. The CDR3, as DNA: TGTGCCAGCAGCTTACTGACAGAGAGCATGAACACTGAAGCTTTCTTT. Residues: CASSLLTESMNTEAFF.

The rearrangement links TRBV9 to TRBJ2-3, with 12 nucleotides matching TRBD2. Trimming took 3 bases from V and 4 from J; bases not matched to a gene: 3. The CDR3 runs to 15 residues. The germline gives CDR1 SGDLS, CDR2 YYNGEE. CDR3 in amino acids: CASSASSGGADTQYF. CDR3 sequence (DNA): TGTGCCAGCAGCGCGTCTAGCGGGGGGGCAGATACGCAGTATTTT.